The 18 T cell receptor beta chains given below trace back to one sample, sequenced in a study of somatic mutations in cytotoxic T cells in rheumatoid arthritis. Assay: immunoSEQ multiplex PCR; the TCRdb copy retains only in-frame clones and omits some. The sample has approximately 20,000 clones; about four fifths are singletons. The sample was CD8+ T cells sorted from blood. The receptors were sampled from a woman in her forties or fifties in good health.

The chain employs TRBV9 and TRBJ2-2; no definite D call. There are 17 residues in the CDR3. CDR1 SGDLS and CDR2 YYNGEE come from the germline V gene. The ends were cut back, 0 bases at V and 1 base at J, with 13 bases in the middle. Here the CDR3 DNA reads TGTGCCAGCAGCGTAGACTACACTCGAATGAACACCGGGGAGCTGTTTTTT. This sequence encodes CASSVDYTRMNTGELFF.

This clone was seen more than once but under ten times. This chain links TRBV4-1 with TRBJ2-7; 9 bases agree with TRBD1. In germline, CDR1 is MGHRA, CDR2 YSYEKL. CDR3 size: 15 residues. Trimming cost V 1 base and J 3 bases; bases outside gene matches: 4. In nucleotides, the CDR3 is TGCGCCAGCAGCCAAGGGGACAGGGTCAACTACGAGCAGTACTTC. It encodes CASSQGDRVNYEQYF.

The rearrangement uses TRBV2 and TRBJ2-3; 11 bases line up with TRBD2. The V segment lost 6 bases and the J segment 2 bases; nucleotides outside the gene matches: 4. This CDR3 is 15 amino acids long. Germline assignment: CDR1 SNHLY and CDR2 FYNNEI. CDR3 sequence (DNA): TGTGCCAGCAGACCTAGCGGGGGGTCCACAGATACGCAGTATTTT. Its translation is CASRPSGGSTDTQYF.

This clone has only a few counts. The chain is built from TRBV6-1 and TRBJ2-7; possibly TRBD1 or TRBD2 for D (5 bases each). Germline CDR1 is MNHNS and CDR2 is SASEGT. This CDR3 spans 10 amino acids. Trimming left V 5 bases short and J 9 bases short, with 8 bases between. The CDR3 reads CASSSGRQYF. In nucleotides, the CDR3 is TGTGCCAGCAGTTCAGGGAGGCAGTACTTC.

This chain uses TRBV10-3 with TRBJ2-3, with 13 bases lining up with TRBD2. Germline assignment: CDR1 ENHRY and CDR2 SYGVKD. The junction had 6 bases not matched to a gene; V was cut back by 2 bases and J by 4 bases. The CDR3 contains 17 residues. The CDR3 nucleotides are TGTGCCATCAGTGAGCTGACTAGCGGGAGGTGGGCAGATACGCAGTATTTT. It translates to CAISELTSGRWADTQYF.

This chain links TRBV19 with TRBJ2-7; 9 bases align to TRBD1. Germline V gene sequence: CDR1 LNHDA, CDR2 SQIVND (reference sequence). Losses at the gene ends were 3 bases for V and 0 bases for J; bases not matched to a gene: 3. The CDR3 covers 15 residues. In nucleotides, the CDR3 is TGTGCCAGTAGTATGGGACAGGGACCCTCCTACGAGCAGTACTTC. Translated: CASSMGQGPSYEQYF.

The chain carries TRBV9 and TRBJ1-6, with D possibly TRBD1 on 5 matching bases. The CDR3 runs to 18 residues. The germline gives CDR1 SGDLS, CDR2 YYNGEE. Trimming removed 0 bases at V and 8 bases at J, with 21 bases between. CDR3 amino acids: CASSVGPEGGELYSPLHF. The CDR3 coding sequence is TGTGCCAGCAGCGTAGGACCCGAGGGAGGGGAGTTATATTCACCCCTCCACTTT.

This chain joins TRBV28 and TRBJ2-7, with D possibly being TRBD2 (5 bases). CDR3 length: 15 amino acids. The V gene's germline CDR1 is MDHEN and CDR2 SYDVKM. V gave up 4 bases and J gave up 2 bases, with 15 bases separating them. CDR3 residues: CASSSEVGLPYEQYF. CDR3 coding DNA: TGTGCCAGCAGTTCGGAGGTAGGGCTTCCCTACGAGCAGTACTTC.

DNA for the CDR3: TGTGCCAGCAGTTTACGGAGTAATGAAAAACTGTTTTTT. It yields the protein CASSLRSNEKLFF. J is TRBJ1-4 and V is TRBV27; unclear D gene. Germline assignment: CDR1 MNHEY and CDR2 SMNVEV (reference sequence). Trimming removed 2 bases from V and 4 bases from J, with 5 bases in between. CDR3 size: 13 residues.

This clone has only one observation. The chain is built from TRBV2 and TRBJ2-3, with TRBD2 matching over 12 bases. The germline V gene encodes CDR1 SNHLY and CDR2 FYNNEI. The CDR3 consists of 14 residues. The V gene end was trimmed by 4 bases and the J gene end by 6 bases; junction bases not matched to a gene: 2. Written as DNA, the CDR3 is TGTGCCAGCAGTGGGCTAGCGGGGGGGGATACGCAGTATTTT. Translating gives CASSGLAGGDTQYF.

This chain links TRBV7-2 with TRBJ1-2; 9 nucleotides line up with TRBD1. V was clipped by 4 bases and J by 6 bases; unmatched bases: 6. Germline V gene lookup returns CDR1 SGHTA and CDR2 FQGNSA. This CDR3 is 14 amino acids long. CDR3 coding DNA: TGTGCCAGCAGCTACCTATGGACAGGGGATGGCTACACCTTC. Protein product: CASSYLWTGDGYTF.

As regards this clone: An end of the junction does not agree with germline; a read error may underlie this. The chain employs TRBV7-9 and TRBJ1-2, with a weak D call TRBD1 (5 bases). Germline lookup yields CDR1 SEHNR and CDR2 FQNEAQ (reference sequence). This CDR3 spans 13 amino acids. The CDR3 loop is CASSPALTVPIAF. CDR3 sequence (DNA): TGTGCCAGCAGCCCAGCCCTGACAGTCCCAATAGCCTTC.

The chain uses TRBV2 and TRBJ1-3, with TRBD1 matching over 8 bases. Trimming took 6 bases from V and 5 from J; bases not matched to a gene: 12. This CDR3 region has 16 residues. Germline V CDR1 and CDR2: SNHLY, FYNNEI. CDR3: CASRPAGGLNRNTIYF. The CDR3, as DNA: TGTGCCAGCAGACCCGCAGGGGGCCTGAATAGAAACACCATATATTTT.

The chain recombines TRBV28 with TRBJ1-5; D is unresolved. The CDR3 extends over 14 amino acids. Trimming shortened V by 6 bases and J by 6 bases, and 15 bases separated the two germline ends. CDR1 is MDHEN and CDR2 is SYDVKM in the germline V gene. CDR3 residues: CASSPGPRGQPQHF. DNA of the CDR3: TGTGCCAGCAGCCCAGGACCTCGTGGTCAGCCCCAGCATTTT.

This chain connects TRBV7-9 to TRBJ2-6; D not certain. Germline V gene sequence: CDR1 SEHNR, CDR2 FQNEAQ (reference sequence). The CDR3 has 12 residues. The V end was cut by 9 bases, the J end by 0 bases, with 3 bases between. In DNA, the CDR3 is TGTGCCAGTTTCTCTGGGGCCAACGTCCTGACTTTC. Its translation is CASFSGANVLTF.

V usage is TRBV18 and J usage is TRBJ1-2, with a possible D match to TRBD1 (5 bases). CDR1 is KGHSH, CDR2 LQKENI, per germline. Trimming took 3 bases from V and 8 from J, leaving 10 bases between them. This CDR3 is 12 amino acids long. In DNA, the CDR3 is TGTGCCAGCTCACCCGGGGGGGAAGGCTACACCTTC. It encodes CASSPGGEGYTF.

The rearrangement links TRBV19 to TRBJ2-5, with D uncertain. Germline V gives CDR1 LNHDA, CDR2 SQIVND (reference sequence). The CDR3 contains 13 residues. The ends were cut back, 3 bases at V and 2 bases at J, with 7 bases in the middle. CDR3 in DNA: TGTGCCAGTAGTATCCCCGAACAAGAGACCCAGTACTTC. It specifies CASSIPEQETQYF.

The chain has TRBV9 and TRBJ2-5, with D possibly matching TRBD1 (5 bases). Trimming cost V 0 bases and J 4 bases, with 7 bases left between them. Germline CDR1 SGDLS, CDR2 YYNGEE. This CDR3 is built from 13 residues. CDR3 sequence (DNA): TGTGCCAGCAGCGTAGGGGGCCGAGAGACCCAGTACTTC. It specifies CASSVGGRETQYF.